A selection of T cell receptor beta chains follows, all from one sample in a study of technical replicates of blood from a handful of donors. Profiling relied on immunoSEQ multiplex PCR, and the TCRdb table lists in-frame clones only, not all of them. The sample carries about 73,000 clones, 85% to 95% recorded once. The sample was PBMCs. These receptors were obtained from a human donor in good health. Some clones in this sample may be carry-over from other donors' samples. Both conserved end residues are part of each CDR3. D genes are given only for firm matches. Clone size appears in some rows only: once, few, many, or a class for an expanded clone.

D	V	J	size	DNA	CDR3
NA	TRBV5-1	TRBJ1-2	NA	TGCGCCAGCAGCAATAAGGGGGGGGACTATGGCTACACCTTC	CASSNKGGDYGYTF
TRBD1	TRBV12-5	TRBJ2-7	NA	TGTGCTAGTGGTTGGGGGACAGGGGGTCAGTACTTC	CASGWGTGGQYF
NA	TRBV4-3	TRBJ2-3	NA	TGCGCCAGCAGCCATCCGGGGTCGGATACGCAGTATTTT	CASSHPGSDTQYF
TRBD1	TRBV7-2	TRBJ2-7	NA	TGTGCCAGCAGCTTGACGGGACAGGGAACTTACGAGCAGTACTTC	CASSLTGQGTYEQYF
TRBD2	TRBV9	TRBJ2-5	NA	TGTGCCAGCAGCGTACTAGCGGGGGGCCAGGAGACCCAGTACTTC	CASSVLAGGQETQYF
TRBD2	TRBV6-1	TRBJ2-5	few	TGTGCCAGCAGTGAACCCCCGGGCGGGGGGGCTGGGGAGACCCAGTACTTC	CASSEPPGGGAGETQYF
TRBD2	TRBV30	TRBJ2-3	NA	TGTGCCTGGAGTATCGGGGGGGACACAGATACGCAGTATTTT	CAWSIGGDTDTQYF
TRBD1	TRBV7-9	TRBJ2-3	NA	TGTGCCAGCAGCTCCCCGACAGGGGGCGCCGGACCCACAGATACGCAGTATTTT	CASSSPTGGAGPTDTQYF
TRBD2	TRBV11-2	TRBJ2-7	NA	TGTGCCAGCAGCCTGGGACTAGCGGGAAGCTCCTACGAGCAGTACTTC	CASSLGLAGSSYEQYF
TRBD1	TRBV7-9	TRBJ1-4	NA	TGTGCCAGCAGCTTAGCCAATAGACAGGGCCATGAAAAACTGTTTTTT	CASSLANRQGHEKLFF
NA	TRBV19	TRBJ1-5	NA	TGTGCCAGTAGTATAGTCAGGGTAGGTCAGCCCCAGCATTTT	CASSIVRVGQPQHF
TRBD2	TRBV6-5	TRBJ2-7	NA	TGTGCCAGCAGGGGGAGACTAGCGGGAGGGTTCGAGCAGTACTTC	CASRGRLAGGFEQYF
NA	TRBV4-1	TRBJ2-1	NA	TGCGCCAGCAGCCAATTGAAGTTGATGAGCTCCTACAATGAGCAGTTCTTC	CASSQLKLMSSYNEQFF
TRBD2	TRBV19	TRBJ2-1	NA	TGTGCCAGTAGTATCAGGACTAGCGGTTACAATGAGCAGTTCTTC	CASSIRTSGYNEQFF
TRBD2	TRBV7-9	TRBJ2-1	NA	TGTGCCAGCAGCCTCACGGGGGGGGACTACAATGAGCAGTTCTTC	CASSLTGGDYNEQFF
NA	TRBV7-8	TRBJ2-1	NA	TGTGCCAGCAGCTTGGGTGGACAGTGGGGTTCCAATGAGCAGTTCTTC	CASSLGGQWGSNEQFF
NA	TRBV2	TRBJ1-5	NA	TGTGCCAGCAGTGAGGCCGGCAATCAGCCCCAGCATTTT	CASSEAGNQPQHF
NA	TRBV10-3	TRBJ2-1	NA	TGTGCCATCCGGGACGGGAGTATCGATGAGCAGTTCTTC	CAIRDGSIDEQFF
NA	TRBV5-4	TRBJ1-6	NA	TGTGCCAGCAGCGCTGGACAACAACGGAATTCACCCCTCCACTTT	CASSAGQQRNSPLHF
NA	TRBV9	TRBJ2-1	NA	TGTGCCAGCAGCGCGCCCGGGACTCCGAACAATGAGCAGTTCTTC	CASSAPGTPNNEQFF
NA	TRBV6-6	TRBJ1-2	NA	TGTGCCAGCAGTTATCCCCGAGGGGGATATACCTTC	CASSYPRGGYTF
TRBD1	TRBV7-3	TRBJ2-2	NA	TGTGCCAGCAGCTCGGGACAGGGGTACACCGGGGAGCTGTTTTTT	CASSSGQGYTGELFF
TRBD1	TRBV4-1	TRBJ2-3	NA	TGCGCCAGCAGCCTAGACAGGGGGACAGATACGCAGTATTTT	CASSLDRGTDTQYF
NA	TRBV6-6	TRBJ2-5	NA	TGTGCCAGCAGTTACTCGACACTGGGGGGAGAGACCCAGTACTTC	CASSYSTLGGETQYF